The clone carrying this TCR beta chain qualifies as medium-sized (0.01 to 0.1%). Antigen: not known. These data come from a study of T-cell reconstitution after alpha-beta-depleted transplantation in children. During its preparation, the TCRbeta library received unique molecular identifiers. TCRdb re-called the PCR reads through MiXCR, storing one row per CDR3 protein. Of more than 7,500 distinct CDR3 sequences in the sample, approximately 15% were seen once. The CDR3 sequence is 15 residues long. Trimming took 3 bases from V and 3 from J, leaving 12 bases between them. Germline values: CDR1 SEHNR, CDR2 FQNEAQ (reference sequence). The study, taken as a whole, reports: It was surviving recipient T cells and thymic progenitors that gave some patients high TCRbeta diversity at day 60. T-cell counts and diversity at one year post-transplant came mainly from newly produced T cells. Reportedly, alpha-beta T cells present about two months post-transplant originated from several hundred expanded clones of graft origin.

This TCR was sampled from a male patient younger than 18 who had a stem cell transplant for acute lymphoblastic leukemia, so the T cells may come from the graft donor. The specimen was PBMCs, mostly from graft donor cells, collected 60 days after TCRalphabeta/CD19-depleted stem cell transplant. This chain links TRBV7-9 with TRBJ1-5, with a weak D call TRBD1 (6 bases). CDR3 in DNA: TGTGCCAGCAGCTTTGGAAACAGGGACAATCAGCCCCAGCATTTT. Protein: CASSFGNRDNQPQHF.